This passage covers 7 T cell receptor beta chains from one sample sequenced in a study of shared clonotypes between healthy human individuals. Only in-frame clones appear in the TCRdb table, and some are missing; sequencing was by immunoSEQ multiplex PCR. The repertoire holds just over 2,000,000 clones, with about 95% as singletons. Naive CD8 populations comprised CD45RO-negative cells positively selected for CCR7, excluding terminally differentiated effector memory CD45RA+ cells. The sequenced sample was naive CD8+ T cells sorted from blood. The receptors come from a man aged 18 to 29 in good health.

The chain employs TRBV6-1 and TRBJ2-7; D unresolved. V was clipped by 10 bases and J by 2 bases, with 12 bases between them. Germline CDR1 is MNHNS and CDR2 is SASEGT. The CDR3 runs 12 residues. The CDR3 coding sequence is TGTGCCACCAAAGACGTAGCCTACGAGCAGTACTTC. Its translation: CATKDVAYEQYF.

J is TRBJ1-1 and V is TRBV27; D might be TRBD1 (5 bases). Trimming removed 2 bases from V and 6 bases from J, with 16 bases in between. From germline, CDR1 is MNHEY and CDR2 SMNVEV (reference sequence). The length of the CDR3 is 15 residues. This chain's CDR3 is CASSLAPGGVPEAFF. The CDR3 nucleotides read TGTGCCAGCAGTTTAGCTCCTGGGGGGGTACCTGAAGCTTTCTTT.

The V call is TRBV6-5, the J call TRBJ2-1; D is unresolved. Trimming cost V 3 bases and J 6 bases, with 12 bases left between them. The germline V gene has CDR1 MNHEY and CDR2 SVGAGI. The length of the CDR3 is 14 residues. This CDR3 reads CASSYSSYFNEQFF. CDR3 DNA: TGTGCCAGCAGTTATTCGAGTTATTTCAATGAGCAGTTCTTC.

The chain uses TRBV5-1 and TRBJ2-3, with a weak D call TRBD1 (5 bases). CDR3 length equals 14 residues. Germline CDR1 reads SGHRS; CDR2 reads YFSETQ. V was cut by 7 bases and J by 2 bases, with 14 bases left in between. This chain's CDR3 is CASGEGDPTDTQYF. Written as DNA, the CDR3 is TGCGCCAGCGGCGAAGGGGATCCCACAGATACGCAGTATTTT.

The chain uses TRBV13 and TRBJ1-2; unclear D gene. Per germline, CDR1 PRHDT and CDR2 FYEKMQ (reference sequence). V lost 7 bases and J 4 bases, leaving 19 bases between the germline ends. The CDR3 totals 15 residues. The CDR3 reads CASTHLTETRYGYTF. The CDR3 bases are TGTGCCAGCACCCATTTGACCGAAACCCGCTATGGCTACACCTTC. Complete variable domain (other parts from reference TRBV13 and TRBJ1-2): AAGVIQSPRHLIKEKRETATLKCYPIPRHDTVYWYQQGPGQDPQFLISFYEKMQSDKGSIPDRFSAQQFSDYHSELNMSSLELGDSALYFCASTHLTETRYGYTFGSGTRLTVV.

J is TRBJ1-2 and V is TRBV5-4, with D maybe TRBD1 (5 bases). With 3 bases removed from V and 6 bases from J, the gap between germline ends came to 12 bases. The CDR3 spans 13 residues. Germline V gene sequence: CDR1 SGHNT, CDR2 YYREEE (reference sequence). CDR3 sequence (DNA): TGTGCCAGCAGCTGGGGGGAACACGATGGCTACACCTTC. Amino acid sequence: CASSWGEHDGYTF.

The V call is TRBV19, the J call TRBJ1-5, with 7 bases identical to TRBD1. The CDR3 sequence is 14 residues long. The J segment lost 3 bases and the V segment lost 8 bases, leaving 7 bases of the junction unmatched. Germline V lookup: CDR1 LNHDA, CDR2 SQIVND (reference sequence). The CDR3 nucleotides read TGTGCCAGTTCTTGGGGACAGATCAATCAGCCCCAGCATTTT. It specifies CASSWGQINQPQHF.